Listed below are T cell receptor beta chains from one sample, sequenced in a study of blood T cell repertoires in COVID-19. Profiling relied on immunoSEQ multiplex PCR, and the TCRdb table lists in-frame clones only, not all of them. The sample shows some 270,000 clones, 89% of them seen only once. Source material: PBMCs or T cells enriched from blood (not recorded which). The receptor set was obtained from a woman aged 60 to 75 who had recovered from COVID-19. Each CDR3 is given with its conserved first and last residue. The order of the fields is CDR3 protein, CDR3 DNA, clone size, J gene, V gene, D gene. D genes are given only for firm matches. For some rows the clone size is stated as once, few or many, or as a class when expanded; others skip it.

CASSEGGRPIPLYF	TGTGCCAGCAGTGAGGGGGGTAGGCCAATACCATTGTACTTC	-	TRBJ2-7	TRBV2	-
CASSVGPQGGRTGELFF	TGTGCCAGCAGCGTAGGACCCCAGGGGGGAAGGACCGGGGAGCTGTTTTTT	-	TRBJ2-2	TRBV9	-
CASSKYTPGANVLTF	TGTGCCAGCAGCAAATACACCCCAGGGGCCAACGTCCTGACTTTC	few	TRBJ2-6	TRBV21-1	-
CASSFSELNEKLFF	TGTGCCAGCAGTTTTTCTGAACTCAATGAAAAACTGTTTTTT	-	TRBJ1-4	TRBV28	-
CASSSRVANEKLFF	TGTGCCAGCAGCAGCAGGGTGGCTAATGAAAAACTGTTTTTT	-	TRBJ1-4	TRBV7-2	-
CASSAHRAGGTDTQYF	TGTGCCAGCAGCGCCCACCGAGCGGGAGGCACAGATACGCAGTATTTT	-	TRBJ2-3	TRBV9	TRBD2
CASSPEVSYEQYF	TGTGCCAGCTCACCTGAGGTCTCCTACGAGCAGTACTTC	-	TRBJ2-7	TRBV18	-
CASSLAGSPLHF	TGTGCCAGCAGTTTGGCGGGCTCACCCCTCCACTTT	-	TRBJ1-6	TRBV27	-
CASSWGENQPQHF	TGTGCCAGCTCGTGGGGGGAGAATCAGCCCCAGCATTTT	-	TRBJ1-5	TRBV18	-
CASSPGTSAGELFF	TGTGCCAGCAGTCCCGGGACTAGCGCCGGGGAGCTGTTTTTT	-	TRBJ2-2	TRBV7-2	TRBD2
CASSPDSSRANTGELFF	TGTGCCAGCAGCCCGGACAGTTCACGCGCGAACACCGGGGAGCTGTTTTTT	-	TRBJ2-2	TRBV4-2	-
CASSLRTGGTDTQYF	TGTGCCAGCAGCCTACGGACAGGGGGCACAGATACGCAGTATTTT	-	TRBJ2-3	TRBV2	TRBD1
CASSLAAGGNTEAFF	TGCGCCAGCAGCTTGGCAGCCGGCGGGAACACTGAAGCTTTCTTT	-	TRBJ1-1	TRBV5-1	-
CASSRGFTGELFF	TGTGCCAGCAGCCGCGGATTCACCGGGGAGCTGTTTTTT	-	TRBJ2-2	TRBV7-3	-
CASSTMPSTGGEQYF	TGTGCCAGCAGCACCATGCCGTCGACAGGGGGCGAGCAGTACTTC	-	TRBJ2-7	TRBV9	TRBD1
CATSGVSQSTDTQYF	TGTGCCACCAGTGGTGTTTCGCAGAGCACAGATACGCAGTATTTT	-	TRBJ2-3	TRBV24-1	-
CATSPAGLYQPQHF	TGTGCCACCAGTCCCGCGGGGCTTTATCAGCCCCAGCATTTT	-	TRBJ1-5	TRBV24-1	-
CASSPARGTQASTNEKLFF	TGTGCCAGCAGCCCCGCGCGGGGGACGCAAGCATCAACTAATGAAAAACTGTTTTTT	once	TRBJ1-4	TRBV7-9	-
CASSLRTEGNTEAFF	TGTGCCAGCAGCTTGAGGACAGAAGGGAACACTGAAGCTTTCTTT	-	TRBJ1-1	TRBV7-3	-
CASSPRTGGADTQYF	TGTGCCAGCAGCCCACGGACGGGGGGGGCAGATACGCAGTATTTT	-	TRBJ2-3	TRBV11-3	TRBD2
CATTDRRQGLSSPLHF	TGTGCCACCACTGACCGGCGGCAGGGACTTTCTTCACCCCTCCACTTT	-	TRBJ1-6	TRBV27	-
CASKQGAYSNQPQHF	TGTGCCAGCAAACAGGGGGCTTATAGCAATCAGCCCCAGCATTTT	-	TRBJ1-5	TRBV7-2	TRBD1
CASSLKEAGPSSGRHEQFF	TGTGCCAGCAGCTTAAAGGAGGCAGGACCCTCTAGCGGGAGGCATGAGCAGTTCTTC	few	TRBJ2-1	TRBV7-9	TRBD2
CASSLNSYNEQFF	TGTGCCAGCAGCTTAAATTCCTACAATGAGCAGTTCTTC	-	TRBJ2-1	TRBV9	-
CAWGPGGRADNEQFF	TGTGCCTGGGGCCCCGGCGGGAGGGCCGACAATGAGCAGTTCTTC	-	TRBJ2-1	TRBV30	TRBD2
CASSAGLAPYNEQFF	TGTGCCAGCAGCGCGGGACTAGCGCCTTACAATGAGCAGTTCTTC	-	TRBJ2-1	TRBV7-6	TRBD2
CAWSSGQGGQPQHF	TGTGCCTGGAGTTCTGGACAGGGGGGTCAGCCCCAGCATTTT	once	TRBJ1-5	TRBV30	TRBD1
CASSGSRYEQYF	TGTGCCAGCAGCGGGAGCCGTTACGAGCAGTACTTC	-	TRBJ2-7	TRBV6-6	-
CASSQRGGGLPLHF	TGTGCCAGCAGCCAACGGGGGGGCGGATTACCCCTCCACTTT	-	TRBJ1-6	TRBV3-1/TRBV3-2	-
CASSASGRNYSYEQYF	TGTGCCAGCAGCGCATCAGGGCGCAACTACTCCTACGAGCAGTACTTC	-	TRBJ2-7	TRBV7-9	-
CASSLGQLTEAFF	TGTGCCAGCAGCTTAGGACAGCTCACTGAAGCTTTCTTT	-	TRBJ1-1	TRBV7-9	-
CASSVQGHYNEQFF	TGTGCCAGCAGCGTCCAGGGGCACTACAATGAGCAGTTCTTC	-	TRBJ2-1	TRBV9	-
CAISESNRDNEQFF	TGTGCCATCAGTGAGTCAAACAGGGACAATGAGCAGTTCTTC	-	TRBJ2-1	TRBV10-3	-
CASGGGTGNTIYF	TGTGCCAGTGGGGGGGGGACTGGAAACACCATATATTTT	-	TRBJ1-3	TRBV6-5	-
CAIRSSGGTDTQYF	TGTGCCATCAGGTCTAGCGGGGGAACAGATACGCAGTATTTT	-	TRBJ2-3	TRBV10-3	TRBD2
CASSQARLLSSYNSPLHF	TGTGCCAGCAGCCAAGCACGTTTGTTGAGCTCCTATAATTCACCCCTCCACTTT	-	TRBJ1-6	TRBV3-1/TRBV3-2	-
CSVVLRPNRAPTDTQYF	TGCAGCGTTGTTCTCCGACCCAACAGGGCTCCCACAGATACGCAGTATTTT	-	TRBJ2-3	TRBV29-1	-
CASSPSGSGSYNEQFF	TGTGCCAGCAGCCCGAGCGGGAGCGGGTCCTACAATGAGCAGTTCTTC	-	TRBJ2-1	TRBV7-3	TRBD2
CASSTTGKATNEKLFF	TGTGCCAGTAGTACGACAGGAAAAGCAACTAATGAAAAACTGTTTTTT	few	TRBJ1-4	TRBV19	-
CASSWATGVTEAFF	TGTGCCAGCAGCTGGGCGACGGGGGTCACTGAAGCTTTCTTT	-	TRBJ1-1	TRBV28	-
CASSLNSGANVLTF	TGTGCCAGCAGTCTAAACTCTGGGGCCAACGTCCTGACTTTC	-	TRBJ2-6	TRBV28	-
CASNTGVYIQYF	TGTGCCAGCAATACCGGGGTTTACATTCAGTACTTC	-	TRBJ2-4	TRBV28	-
CASSSPGLNQPQHF	TGTGCCAGCAGTTCTCCAGGGCTTAATCAGCCCCAGCATTTT	once	TRBJ1-5	TRBV28	-
CSVGGQGLSEAFF	TGCAGCGTTGGAGGACAGGGATTATCTGAAGCTTTCTTT	-	TRBJ1-1	TRBV29-1	TRBD1
CASSLGSGGYGYTF	TGTGCCAGCAGCTTAGGATCAGGGGGCTATGGCTACACCTTC	-	TRBJ1-2	TRBV7-9	TRBD1
CASSYAGTPLYGYTF	TGTGCCAGCAGTTACGCGGGGACCCCACTCTATGGCTACACCTTC	-	TRBJ1-2	TRBV6-2/TRBV6-3	-
CASSFNRGRNQPQHF	TGTGCCAGCAGCTTCAACAGGGGTCGCAATCAGCCCCAGCATTTT	-	TRBJ1-5	TRBV7-8	TRBD1